What follows are 10 T cell receptor beta chains derived from one specimen sequenced in a study of STAT5B mutations in CD4+ large granular lymphocyte leukemia. Sequencing used immunoSEQ multiplex PCR; TCRdb keeps in-frame clones, though not all of them. The sample carries almost 30,000 clones, 70% to 85% recorded once. The sample comprised CD4+ T cells from blood buffy coats. These receptor sequences come from a human donor in good health.

In its sample, this clone was seen a few times. The chain uses TRBV11-2 and TRBJ1-2, with D possibly matching TRBD1 (6 bases). Looked up from germline, CDR1 is SGHAT and CDR2 is FQNNGV. The CDR3 contains 13 residues. V was pared by 6 bases and J by 4 bases, with 12 bases between. The CDR3 loop is CASSLDRGYGYTF. The DNA for the CDR3 is TGTGCCAGCAGTCTGGACAGAGGCTATGGCTACACCTTC.

The J gene is TRBJ2-5, the V gene TRBV29-1; 7 bases are a match to TRBD2. V lost 4 bases, J lost 4 bases, and 0 bases stayed unmatched. The CDR3 sequence is 11 residues long. CDR1 is SQVTM and CDR2 is ANQGSEA in the germline V gene. DNA of the CDR3: TGCAGCGTTGGGGGGGGAGAGACCCAGTACTTC. This gives the protein CSVGGGETQYF.

The chain recombines TRBV5-5 with TRBJ2-1; D is uncertain. The CDR3 sequence is 14 residues long. Trimming took off 3 bases at V and 4 bases at J, with 11 bases between the two ends. Germline CDR1 is SGHKS and CDR2 is YYEKEE (reference sequence). In DNA, the CDR3 is TGTGCCAGCAGCTACCCGGGTCGTTACAATGAGCAGTTCTTC. Protein product: CASSYPGRYNEQFF. The variable domain in full, with the rest retrieved from reference TRBV5-5 and TRBJ2-1, is DAGVTQSPTHLIKTRGQQVTLRCSPISGHKSVSWYQQVLGQGPQFIFQYYEKEERGRGNFPDRFSARQFPNYSSELNVNALLLGDSALYLCASSYPGRYNEQFFGPGTRLTVL.

CDR3 nucleotide sequence: TGCGCCAGCAGCCAAGTGGGCAGGGGGACTGAAGCTTTCTTT. It specifies CASSQVGRGTEAFF. The chain combines TRBV4-1 with TRBJ1-1; TRBD1 aligns across 7 bases. With 1 base clipped from V and 5 bases from J, the junction kept 4 bases outside the gene matches. The CDR3 is 14 amino acids. Germline V CDR1 and CDR2: MGHRA, YSYEKL.

This chain uses TRBV6-6 with TRBJ2-1, with D uncertain. The V and J ends lost 0 bases and 10 bases respectively, with 4 bases between them. This CDR3 has 11 amino acids. Germline CDR1 and CDR2: MNHNY and SVGAGI (reference sequence). This CDR3 reads CASSYSKEQFF. In DNA form, the CDR3 reads TGTGCCAGCAGTTACTCTAAGGAGCAGTTCTTC.

Only one count was recorded for this clone. The V and J genes are TRBV11-2 and TRBJ2-2; D is possibly TRBD2 (7 bases). The CDR3 has 16 amino acids. Germline loops: CDR1 SGHAT, CDR2 FQNNGV. Deletions cut 8 bases from V and 4 bases from J, with 20 bases between. The CDR3 here is CASGGTFGGRTGELFF. The CDR3 bases are TGTGCCAGCGGCGGTACTTTCGGGGGGCGCACCGGGGAGCTGTTTTTT. The full variable domain, with the rest looked up from reference TRBV11-2 and TRBJ2-2, is EAGVAQSPRYKIIEKRQSVAFWCNPISGHATLYWYQQILGQGPKLLIQFQNNGVVDDSQLPKDRFSAERLKGVDSTLKIQPAKLEDSAVYLCASGGTFGGRTGELFFGEGSRLTVL.

The chain is built from TRBV5-4 and TRBJ1-2; D not resolved. V lost 0 bases and J lost 4, with 10 bases in between. In germline, CDR1 is SGHNT, CDR2 YYREEE (reference sequence). This CDR3 region has 14 residues. The CDR3: CASSLGGEVYGYTF. The CDR3 DNA sequence: TGTGCCAGCAGCTTGGGGGGTGAGGTCTATGGCTACACCTTC.

The V call is TRBV6-1, the J call TRBJ2-3; D unclear. CDR3 length: 13 amino acids. CDR1 and CDR2 from the germline V gene are MNHNS and SASEGT. Between the trimmed V and J ends, which lost 8 bases and 7 bases, there was a span of 16 bases. The CDR3 reads CASRAQSTYTQYF. CDR3 DNA sequence: TGTGCCAGCCGGGCCCAGAGCACCTATACGCAGTATTTT.

J is TRBJ2-5 and V is TRBV7-2; D is perhaps TRBD2 (7 bases). Deletions cut 7 bases from V and 5 bases from J, with 14 bases between. Per the germline V gene, CDR1 is SGHTA and CDR2 is FQGNSA. The CDR3 extends over 13 amino acids. CDR3 loop: CASNRRGGETQYF. In DNA form, the CDR3 reads TGTGCCAGCAACCGGAGGGGGGGGGAGACCCAGTACTTC. The whole variable domain, remainder taken from reference TRBV7-2 and TRBJ2-5, is GAGVSQSPSNKVTEKGKDVELRCDPISGHTALYWYRQSLGQGLEFLIYFQGNSAPDKSGLPSDRFSAERTGGSVSTLTIQRTQQEDSAVYLCASNRRGGETQYFGPGTRLLVL.

The chain joins TRBV5-1 to TRBJ1-1; D not resolved. Germline-derived CDR1 and CDR2 are SGHRS and YFSETQ. The CDR3 totals 15 residues. V was cut by 2 bases and J by 0 bases, with 11 bases left in between. Written as DNA, the CDR3 is TGCGCCAGCAGCTTAATCATGACCATGAACACTGAAGCTTTCTTT. Protein: CASSLIMTMNTEAFF.